Listed below are T cell receptor beta chains from one sample, sequenced in a study of CD8 T cell repertoires and HIV-1 epitope variants. Assay: immunoSEQ multiplex PCR; the TCRdb copy retains only in-frame clones and omits some. The repertoire holds about 4,800 clones, with nearly 70% as singletons. What these receptors recognize is not known. Sequenced input: cultured CD8+ T cells derived from PBMCs. Every receptor here comes from a male donor with HIV. Both conserved end residues are part of each CDR3. Each record gives: CDR3 DNA, CDR3 protein, D gene, clone size, J gene, V gene. The D gene is left open where the match is weak. The size of a clone is reported for some rows only, either as once, few or many, or as a class for expanded clones.

TGTGCCAGTAGCCAGGACAGCGGATACCAAGAGACCCAGTACTTC | CASSQDSGYQETQYF | - | - | TRBJ2-5 | TRBV19
TGTGCCAGCAGATCCACCACCACTAGCGGGGGGGCCTCTGGACTAACCGGGGAGCTGTTTTTT | CASRSTTTSGGASGLTGELFF | TRBD2 | once | TRBJ2-2 | TRBV27
TGCGCCAGCAGCTTCACAGGGGACGGCTACGAGCAGTACTTC | CASSFTGDGYEQYF | TRBD1 | once | TRBJ2-7 | TRBV5-1
TGTGCCAGCAGCCTTCCGACAGGTGCGGTAGATACGCAGTATTTT | CASSLPTGAVDTQYF | - | few | TRBJ2-3 | TRBV7-2
TGCGCCAGCAGCCAAGATGGACGGTCTAATGAAAAACTGTTTTTT | CASSQDGRSNEKLFF | - | - | TRBJ1-4 | TRBV4-3
TGTGCCAGAAGCTTGGGACTCCCCATGGGGTCAGGGATTAATGAAAAACTGTTTTTT | CARSLGLPMGSGINEKLFF | - | once | TRBJ1-4 | TRBV5-3
TGTGCCAGCAGTTCAGATGTCTCGGCCTACGAGCAGTACTTC | CASSSDVSAYEQYF | - | - | TRBJ2-7 | TRBV6-1
TGTGCCAGCAGCGTAGACAGGGGGCATAGCACAGATACGCAGTATTTT | CASSVDRGHSTDTQYF | TRBD1 | - | TRBJ2-3 | TRBV9
TGTGCCAGCAGTTTAATTGGACTCTCCTACAATGAGCAGTTCTTC | CASSLIGLSYNEQFF | - | - | TRBJ2-1 | TRBV28
TGTGCCAGTAGGTTATACAGGAACGTCGACTCTGGGGCCAACGTCCTGACTTTC | CASRLYRNVDSGANVLTF | - | - | TRBJ2-6 | TRBV19
TGTGCCAGCCGAGGACAGGGGGCAGGAGATACGCAGTATTTT | CASRGQGAGDTQYF | TRBD1 | - | TRBJ2-3 | TRBV27
TGTGCCAGCAGCGTCGACAGGGGCCCTACCTACGAGCAGTACTTC | CASSVDRGPTYEQYF | TRBD1 | once | TRBJ2-7 | TRBV7-6
TGTGCCAGCAGCTTTCAGGGGCTACCTGAAGCTTTCTTT | CASSFQGLPEAFF | - | once | TRBJ1-1 | TRBV5-6
TGTGCCAGCAGCGTCTCCCCAGGGGGCCCTCGGCCACCTGAGCAGTTCTTC | CASSVSPGGPRPPEQFF | TRBD1 | few | TRBJ2-1 | TRBV9
TGTGCCAGCAGTCGCTGGGGGACAGATACGCAGTATTTT | CASSRWGTDTQYF | - | - | TRBJ2-3 | TRBV9
TGCAGCGTTGTCCACAGGGACGGCAATGAGCAGTTCTTC | CSVVHRDGNEQFF | - | - | TRBJ2-1 | TRBV29-1
TGTGCCAGCAGTTTGTCCCGGGACAGTGAGTATGGCTACACCTTC | CASSLSRDSEYGYTF | TRBD1 | few | TRBJ1-2 | TRBV28
TGCGCCAGCAGCTTGGCCGCGTATGGCCATTCACCCCTCCACTTT | CASSLAAYGHSPLHF | - | - | TRBJ1-6 | TRBV5-1
TGCGCCAGCAACGCAGGGAGCGATGGCTACACCTTC | CASNAGSDGYTF | - | - | TRBJ1-2 | TRBV10-2
TGTGCCAGCAGTGACTCAACTAGCGGGGGGGCAGATACGCAGTATTTT | CASSDSTSGGADTQYF | TRBD2 | - | TRBJ2-3 | TRBV6-4
TGTGCCAGCAGCCGGACAGGGGGCGGCGACGAGCAGTACTTC | CASSRTGGGDEQYF | TRBD1 | - | TRBJ2-7 | TRBV9
TGTGCCAGCAGCCCGGGCGGCAATACATCACCCCTCCACTTT | CASSPGGNTSPLHF | - | once | TRBJ1-6 | TRBV7-2
TGCGCCAGCAGTATTGGGGGACTAGCGCAAAATGAGCAGTTCTTC | CASSIGGLAQNEQFF | TRBD2 | - | TRBJ2-1 | TRBV5-1
TGCGCCAGCAGCCAAGATGGAGGGGAAGAAGAAAAACTGTTTTTT | CASSQDGGEEEKLFF | - | - | TRBJ1-4 | TRBV4-3
TGCGCCAGCAGACAAAGCGGGAACTCCTACAATGAGCAGTTCTTC | CASRQSGNSYNEQFF | TRBD2 | - | TRBJ2-1 | TRBV5-1
TGTGCCAGCAGCACCGGACAGGAATCCTATGGCTACACCTTC | CASSTGQESYGYTF | TRBD1 | few | TRBJ1-2 | TRBV13
TGTGCCAGCAGCCAATCAAAGTCCCGGGCCGCCGGGGAGCTGTTTTTT | CASSQSKSRAAGELFF | - | once | TRBJ2-2 | TRBV16
TGTGCCAGCAGGCGAAGCGAAGCTACCGAGCAGTACTTC | CASRRSEATEQYF | - | - | TRBJ2-7 | TRBV2
TGTGCCATCAGTGAGTCCCCAGAATCGTACACTGAAGCTTTCTTT | CAISESPESYTEAFF | - | - | TRBJ1-1 | TRBV10-3
TGTGCCAGCAGCACCGTAGCGGGAGAAATCCACGAGCAGTACTTC | CASSTVAGEIHEQYF | TRBD2 | - | TRBJ2-7 | TRBV13